This TCR beta chain was identified during a study of cytomegalovirus exposure and HLA in healthy donors. Study-wide context: The approximately 120 validation repertoires, a later analysis reported, used the same platform as the roughly 610 first-cohort repertoires. Points from the study as a whole: Listed as cytomegalovirus-associated were over 150 TCR beta chains. Most TCR sequences were uncommon, yet certain public TCRs appeared in many donors. In vitro assays verified that a few CMV-associated chains recognized CMV antigens specifically.

A word on this clone: The target antigen is unknown.

Germline-derived CDR1 and CDR2 are SNHLY and FYNNEI. This CDR3 is built from 16 residues. Clones were sequenced by immunoSEQ multiplex PCR, and TCRdb holds only the in-frame ones, with some missing. The sample holds 65,000 to 85,000 clones, roughly 94% seen once. The receptor's source is a woman aged 18-29 years in good health and CMV-seronegative. The V and J genes are TRBV2 and TRBJ2-5; 8 bases line up with TRBD2. The DNA matches TRBJ2-7 better at its end, which makes the J call doubtful. The specimen sequenced was PBMCs. DNA for the CDR3: TGTGCCAGCAGTGAACACGGCGCGGGGGGTCACTACGAGCAGTACTTC. It translates to CASSEHGAGGHYEQYF.